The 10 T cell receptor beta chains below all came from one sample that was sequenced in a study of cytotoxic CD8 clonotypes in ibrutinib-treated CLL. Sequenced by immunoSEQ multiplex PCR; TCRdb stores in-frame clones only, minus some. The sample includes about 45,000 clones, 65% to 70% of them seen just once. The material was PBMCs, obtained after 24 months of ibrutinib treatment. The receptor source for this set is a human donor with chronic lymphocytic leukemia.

The CDR3 DNA sequence: TGTGCCAGCAGTCAAACCGGAGGGGCGGGCGAAAAACTGTTTTTT. It encodes CASSQTGGAGEKLFF. The chain links TRBV6-5 to TRBJ1-4; D is possibly TRBD1 (5 bases). V lost 5 bases to trimming and J lost 8 bases, with 18 bases between them. Per the germline V gene, CDR1 is MNHEY and CDR2 is SVGAGI. The CDR3 covers 15 residues.

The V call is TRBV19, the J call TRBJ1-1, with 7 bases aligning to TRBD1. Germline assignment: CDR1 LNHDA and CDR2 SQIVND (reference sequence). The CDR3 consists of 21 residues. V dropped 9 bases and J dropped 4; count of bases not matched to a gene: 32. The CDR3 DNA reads TGTGCCAGCCCACCCCAGACAGGGAACAATCTGGTTTACCTCAGGGGCACTGAAGCTTTCTTT. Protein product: CASPPQTGNNLVYLRGTEAFF.

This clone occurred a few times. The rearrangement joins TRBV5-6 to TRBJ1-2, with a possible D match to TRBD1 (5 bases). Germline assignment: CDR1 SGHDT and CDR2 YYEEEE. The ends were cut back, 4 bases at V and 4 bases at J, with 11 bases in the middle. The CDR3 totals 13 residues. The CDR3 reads CASSKTTVYGYTF. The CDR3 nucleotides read TGTGCCAGCAGCAAGACGACAGTCTATGGCTACACCTTC.

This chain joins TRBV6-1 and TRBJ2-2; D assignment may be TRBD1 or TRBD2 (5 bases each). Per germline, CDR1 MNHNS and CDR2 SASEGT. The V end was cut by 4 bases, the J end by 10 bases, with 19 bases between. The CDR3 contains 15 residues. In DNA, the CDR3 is TGTGCCAGCAGTGCACTTAGTGGGACGCTTTCGGAGCTGTTTTTT. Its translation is CASSALSGTLSELFF.

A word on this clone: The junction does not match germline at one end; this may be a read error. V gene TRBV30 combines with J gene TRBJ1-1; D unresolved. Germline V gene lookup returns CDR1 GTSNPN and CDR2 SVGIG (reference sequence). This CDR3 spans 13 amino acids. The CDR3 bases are TGTGCCTGGACCGCAAAATTGAACACTAAAGCTTTCTTT. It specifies CAWTAKLNTKAFF.

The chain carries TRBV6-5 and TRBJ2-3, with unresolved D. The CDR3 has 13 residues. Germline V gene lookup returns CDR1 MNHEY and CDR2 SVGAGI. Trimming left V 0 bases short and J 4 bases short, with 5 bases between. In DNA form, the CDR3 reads TGTGCCAGCAGTTACTCGGCTCCAGATACGCAGTATTTT. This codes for CASSYSAPDTQYF.

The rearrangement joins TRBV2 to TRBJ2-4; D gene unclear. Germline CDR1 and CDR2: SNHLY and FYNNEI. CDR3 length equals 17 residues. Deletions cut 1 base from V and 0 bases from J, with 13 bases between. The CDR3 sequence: CASSEVGRSIAKNIQYF. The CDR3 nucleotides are TGTGCCAGCAGTGAAGTGGGCAGATCAATAGCCAAAAACATTCAGTACTTC. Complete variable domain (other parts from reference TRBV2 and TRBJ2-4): EPEVTQTPSHQVTQMGQEVILRCVPISNHLYFYWYRQILGQKVEFLVSFYNNEISEKSEIFDDQFSVERPDGSNFTLKIRSTKLEDSAMYFCASSEVGRSIAKNIQYFGAGTRLSVL.

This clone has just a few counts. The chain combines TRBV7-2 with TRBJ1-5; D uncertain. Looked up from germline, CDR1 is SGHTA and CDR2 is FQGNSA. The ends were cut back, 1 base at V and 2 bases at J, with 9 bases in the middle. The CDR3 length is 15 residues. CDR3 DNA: TGTGCCAGCAGCTTAGTGTCGGGCGGCAATCAGCCCCAGCATTTT. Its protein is CASSLVSGGNQPQHF.

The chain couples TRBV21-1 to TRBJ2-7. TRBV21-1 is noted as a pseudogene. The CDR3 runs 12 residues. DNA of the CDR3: TGTGCCAGCAGGGAGACTCCCTCGGTAAGGGACTTC. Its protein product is CASRETPSVRDF.

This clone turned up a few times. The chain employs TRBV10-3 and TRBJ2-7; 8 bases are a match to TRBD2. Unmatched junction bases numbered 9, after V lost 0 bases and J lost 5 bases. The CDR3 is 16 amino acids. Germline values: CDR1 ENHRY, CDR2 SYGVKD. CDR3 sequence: CAISESGAGVSHEQYF. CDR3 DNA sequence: TGTGCCATCAGTGAGTCTGGAGCGGGAGTATCCCACGAGCAGTACTTC.